The next 30 T cell receptor beta chains were all read from a single sample in a study of cytomegalovirus exposure and HLA in healthy donors. In the PCR, 60 Vbeta and 13 Jbeta primers were used. The data were produced by immunoSEQ multiplex PCR, yet TCRdb's version contains in-frame clones alone and is incomplete. There are some 150,000 clones in the sample; roughly 77% occur only once, and roughly 3.8% lies in the top ten. The specimen sequenced was PBMCs. These TCRs come from a male donor in good health and CMV-seronegative.

The chain uses TRBV6-4 and TRBJ2-3; 9 bases map to TRBD2. Germline CDR1 reads MRHNA; CDR2 reads SNTAGT. V trimming: 4 bases; J trimming: 2 bases; junction bases outside the gene matches: 1. This CDR3 has 14 residues. The CDR3 spells CASSGGGATDTQYF. As DNA, the CDR3 is TGTGCCAGCAGTGGCGGGGGGGCCACAGATACGCAGTATTTT.

This sequence joins TRBV7-9 and TRBJ2-1, with a weak D call TRBD1 (6 bases). CDR3 length equals 15 residues. Trimming cost V 5 bases and J 4 bases, with 15 bases left between them. Germline lookup yields CDR1 SEHNR and CDR2 FQNEAQ (reference sequence). CDR3 coding DNA: TGTGCCAGCAGCCCGTTTGGGGGCCAGTACAATGAGCAGTTCTTC. Its protein is CASSPFGGQYNEQFF.

The V call is TRBV5-1, the J call TRBJ2-1, with 8 bases lining up with TRBD2. The CDR3 covers 16 residues. Germline V gene lookup returns CDR1 SGHRS and CDR2 YFSETQ. V lost 4 bases, J lost 0 bases, and 6 bases stayed unmatched. CDR3 sequence (DNA): TGCGCCAGCAGCCAGGTAGCGGGGAGCTCCTACAATGAGCAGTTCTTC. It codes for CASSQVAGSSYNEQFF.

The J gene is TRBJ2-3, the V gene TRBV25-1; D might be TRBD2 (6 bases). Per the germline V gene, CDR1 is MGHDK and CDR2 is SYGVNS. The V gene lost 2 bases and the J gene lost 8 bases, with 17 bases spanning the gap. This CDR3 is built from 15 residues. As DNA, the CDR3 is TGTGCCAGCAGTGAAACCGGACTAAAAGGTGGTACGCAGTATTTT. Protein product: CASSETGLKGGTQYF.

V and J are TRBV29-1 and TRBJ2-3; possibly TRBD2 for D (6 bases). CDR1 and CDR2 (germline): SQVTM, ANQGSEA. The CDR3 runs to 15 residues. Trimming pared 0 bases from V and 4 bases from J, leaving 14 bases between. The chain's CDR3 is CSVEDLSRGPDTQYF. CDR3 DNA sequence: TGCAGCGTTGAAGATCTGTCGCGGGGTCCAGATACGCAGTATTTT.

The chain is built from TRBV11-2 and TRBJ2-1, with D maybe TRBD1 (6 bases). From germline, CDR1 is SGHAT and CDR2 FQNNGV. V was cut by 3 bases and J by 3 bases, with 12 bases left in between. This CDR3 has 15 residues. The CDR3 DNA reads TGTGCCAGCAGCTTTCAGGGGAACGGCTACAATGAGCAGTTCTTC. It specifies CASSFQGNGYNEQFF. Filled out from reference TRBV11-2 and TRBJ2-1, the complete variable domain reads EAGVAQSPRYKIIEKRQSVAFWCNPISGHATLYWYQQILGQGPKLLIQFQNNGVVDDSQLPKDRFSAERLKGVDSTLKIQPAKLEDSAVYLCASSFQGNGYNEQFFGPGTRLTVL.

This clone was recorded a few times. V gene TRBV6-5 combines with J gene TRBJ2-7; perhaps TRBD2 as D (7 bases). The length of the CDR3 is 14 residues. V was trimmed by 2 bases and J by 4 bases, leaving 12 bases between them. Germline CDR1 MNHEY, CDR2 SVGAGI. The CDR3 bases are TGTGCCAGCAGTTACATCGGGGGGCAATACGAGCAGTACTTC. Encoded protein: CASSYIGGQYEQYF.

This clone was counted once. This chain connects TRBV9 to TRBJ2-7, with D tentatively TRBD2 (6 bases). The CDR3 is 15 amino acids. Germline assignment: CDR1 SGDLS and CDR2 YYNGEE. V lost 0 bases to trimming and J lost 6 bases, with 16 bases between them. The CDR3 DNA reads TGTGCCAGCAGCGTAGCTGACTCGGGGGTTCGCGAGCAGTACTTC. Protein sequence: CASSVADSGVREQYF. The full variable domain, with the rest looked up from reference TRBV9 and TRBJ2-7, is DSGVTQTPKHLITATGQRVTLRCSPRSGDLSVYWYQQSLDQGLQFLIQYYNGEERAKGNILERFSAQQFPDLHSELNLSSLELGDSALYFCASSVADSGVREQYFGPGTRLTVT.

The CDR3, as DNA: TGTGCCAGCAGTTTCGGTACAGGCTCATCGGAGACCCAGTACTTC. Its translation: CASSFGTGSSETQYF. The rearrangement uses TRBV27 and TRBJ2-5, with D possibly matching TRBD1 (5 bases). V was clipped by 3 bases and J by 5 bases, with 16 bases between them. The CDR3 has 15 amino acids. Germline V gene sequence: CDR1 MNHEY, CDR2 SMNVEV (reference sequence).

This chain joins TRBV15 and TRBJ2-7; 8 bases are shared with TRBD2. The CDR3 has 15 residues. Trimming cost V 7 bases and J 4 bases; bases outside gene matches: 12. The germline V gene has CDR1 LNHNV and CDR2 YYDKDF (reference sequence). CDR3 nucleotides: TGTGCCACCAAAGTCTCTCGCGGGGGGCAGTACGAGCAGTACTTC. The encoded protein is CATKVSRGGQYEQYF.

The rearrangement uses TRBV19 and TRBJ1-5; 7 bases are a match to TRBD1. This CDR3 is 16 amino acids long. Germline assignment: CDR1 LNHDA and CDR2 SQIVND (reference sequence). Trimming took 3 bases from V and 6 from J; bases not matched to a gene: 11. In nucleotides, the CDR3 is TGTGCCAGTAGTATTGCGGCAGGGGGAGGAGGTCAGCCCCAGCATTTT. This gives the protein CASSIAAGGGGQPQHF.

The gene calls are TRBV6-1 and TRBJ2-1, with D perhaps TRBD1 (8 bases). The germline gives CDR1 MNHNS, CDR2 SASEGT. This CDR3 has 13 amino acids. Trimming removed 8 bases from V and 9 bases from J, with 17 bases in between. The CDR3 DNA sequence: TGTGCCAGCGATGACAGGGGAGGGGGTGAGCAGTTCTTC. Its protein product is CASDDRGGGEQFF.

CDR3 sequence reads: CASSPLRDAGELFF. The CDR3 DNA follows: TGTGCCAGCTCACCATTGCGGGACGCCGGGGAGCTGTTTTTT. The chain links TRBV18 to TRBJ2-2; D perhaps matches TRBD2 (6 bases). Trimming pared 2 bases from V and 6 bases from J, leaving 10 bases between. This CDR3 region has 14 residues. Germline lookup yields CDR1 KGHSH and CDR2 LQKENI.

The V and J genes are TRBV30 and TRBJ1-5; TRBD1 is a possible D gene (5 bases). CDR3 length: 13 residues. Germline V lookup: CDR1 GTSNPN, CDR2 SVGIG (reference sequence). Trimming stripped 7 bases from V and 0 bases from J, with 10 bases between. The CDR3 is CASKGNSNQPQHF. The DNA for the CDR3 is TGTGCCTCGAAGGGGAATAGCAATCAGCCCCAGCATTTT. Variable domain in full (rest from reference TRBV30 and TRBJ1-5): SQTIHQWPATLVQPVGSPLSLECTVEGTSNPNLYWYRQAAGRGLQLLFYSVGIGQISSEVPQNLSASRPQDRQFILSSKKLLLSDSGFYLCASKGNSNQPQHFGDGTRLSIL.

The genes are TRBV5-8 and TRBJ2-7; D might be TRBD2 (6 bases). Germline CDR1 and CDR2: SGHTS and YDEGEE. The CDR3 totals 20 residues. V was cut by 0 bases and J by 7 bases, with 32 bases left in between. CDR3 amino acids: CASSLAPGVPHIIVTGEQYF. In DNA, the CDR3 is TGTGCCAGCAGCTTGGCCCCGGGAGTCCCCCACATCATCGTAACTGGAGAGCAGTACTTC.

The CDR3 nucleotides are TGTGCCAGCAGTGACCGGGACAGGGGCGACTATGGCTACACCTTC. Translating gives CASSDRDRGDYGYTF. The chain couples TRBV25-1 to TRBJ1-2, with TRBD1 matching over 10 bases. V shed 3 bases and J 3 bases; nucleotides not matched to a gene: 4. The germline V gene encodes CDR1 MGHDK and CDR2 SYGVNS. CDR3 length equals 15 residues.

The chain carries TRBV6-5 and TRBJ1-1; D gene uncertain. The CDR3 runs to 16 residues. V was trimmed by 4 bases and J by 1 base, leaving 16 bases between them. Per germline, CDR1 MNHEY and CDR2 SVGAGI. The CDR3 protein is CASSSPGSAANTEAFF. CDR3 DNA sequence: TGTGCCAGCAGTTCCCCGGGATCGGCAGCGAACACTGAAGCTTTCTTT.

This clone was counted a few times. This chain uses TRBV20-1 with TRBJ1-1, with a tentative D call TRBD1 (6 bases). CDR1 and CDR2 (germline): DFQATT, SNEGSKA (reference sequence). This CDR3 is built from 11 residues. Trimming took off 4 bases at V and 5 bases at J, with 8 bases between the two ends. This chain's CDR3 is CSATGVTEAFF. Written as DNA, the CDR3 is TGCAGTGCTACAGGGGTAACTGAAGCTTTCTTT.

This chain connects TRBV4-3 to TRBJ2-1; perhaps TRBD1 as D (6 bases). V was shortened by 4 bases and J by 3 bases, with 19 bases between the two germline ends. CDR1 LGHNA and CDR2 YSLEER come from the germline V gene. CDR3 length: 17 amino acids. The CDR3 is CASSPTPRTDGYNEQFF. DNA for the CDR3: TGCGCCAGCAGCCCAACCCCCCGGACAGATGGCTACAATGAGCAGTTCTTC.

This rearrangement joins TRBV19 to TRBJ1-2, with TRBD1 as a possible D gene (6 bases). This CDR3 has 15 amino acids. Germline CDR1 reads LNHDA; CDR2 reads SQIVND (reference sequence). The V gene lost 5 bases and the J gene lost 3 bases, with 16 bases spanning the gap. CDR3 nucleotide sequence: TGTGCCAGTAGTGGACTAGGGACAAGCCACTATGGCTACACCTTC. The encoded protein is CASSGLGTSHYGYTF.

This clone has just a few counts. The chain joins TRBV6-5 to TRBJ2-5; 7 positions agree with TRBD2. The CDR3 contains 15 residues. Germline V gives CDR1 MNHEY, CDR2 SVGAGI. The V gene end was trimmed by 2 bases and the J gene end by 4 bases; junction bases not matched to a gene: 7. The DNA for the CDR3 is TGTGCCAGCAGTTACCTTGGGGGGAGGGGAGAGACCCAGTACTTC. Amino acids: CASSYLGGRGETQYF.

In DNA, the CDR3 is TGTGCCAGCAGCTTGTCTGGCGGGAGTTGGAATGAGCAGTTCTTC. Translated, it gives CASSLSGGSWNEQFF. The rearrangement joins TRBV5-4 to TRBJ2-1, with 7 bases fitting TRBD2. There are 15 residues in the CDR3. Germline V lookup: CDR1 SGHNT, CDR2 YYREEE (reference sequence). J was trimmed by 7 bases and V by 1 base; bases with no gene match: 8. Looking up the rest from reference TRBV5-4 and TRBJ2-1 gives the full variable domain: ETGVTQSPTHLIKTRGQQVTLRCSSQSGHNTVSWYQQALGQGPQFIFQYYREEENGRGNFPPRFSGLQFPNYSSELNVNALELDDSALYLCASSLSGGSWNEQFFGPGTRLTVL.

The V and J genes are TRBV18 and TRBJ2-3, with TRBD1 as a possible D gene (6 bases). The ends were cut back, 3 bases at V and 5 bases at J, with 15 bases in the middle. This CDR3 has 15 residues. Looked up from germline, CDR1 is KGHSH and CDR2 is LQKENI. DNA of the CDR3: TGTGCCAGCTCACCCTCGGCAGGGGTGTTAGATACGCAGTATTTT. Translation gives CASSPSAGVLDTQYF. The variable domain in full, completed from reference TRBV18 and TRBJ2-3, reads NAGVMQNPRHLVRRRGQEARLRCSPMKGHSHVYWYRQLPEEGLKFMVYLQKENIIDESGMPKERFSAEFPKEGPSILRIQQVVRGDSAAYFCASSPSAGVLDTQYFGPGTRLTVL.

Points on this clone: Compared with germline, one end of the junction differs, possibly owing to a read error. This sequence joins TRBV7-9 and TRBJ2-7, with 8 nucleotides matching TRBD2. This CDR3 is built from 15 residues. The V gene's germline CDR1 is SEHNR and CDR2 FQNEAQ (reference sequence). The chain's CDR3 is CSSSSRLAGKNEQYF. CDR3 nucleotides: TGTTCCAGCAGCTCTCGATTAGCGGGAAAAAACGAGCAGTACTTC.

The chain recombines TRBV5-6 with TRBJ2-6; D gene ambiguous. The CDR3 runs 18 residues. In germline, CDR1 is SGHDT, CDR2 YYEEEE. V was cut by 4 bases and J by 2 bases, with 19 bases left in between. The CDR3 region is CASSPRVNRYAGANVLTF. CDR3 coding DNA: TGTGCCAGCAGCCCCCGGGTCAATCGGTACGCTGGGGCCAACGTCCTGACTTTC.

The J gene is TRBJ2-5, the V gene TRBV7-9; the match to TRBD1 covers 10 bases. The CDR3 is 13 residues long. CDR1 and CDR2 (germline): SEHNR, FQNEAQ (reference sequence). V was pared by 4 bases and J by 4 bases, with 0 bases of the junction left unmatched. DNA of the CDR3: TGTGCCAGCAGCTGGGACAGGGGAGAGACCCAGTACTTC. This sequence encodes CASSWDRGETQYF.

This chain connects TRBV12-5 to TRBJ2-3; TRBD1 might be the D (5 bases). CDR1 and CDR2 (germline): LGHNT, FRNRAP. The CDR3 sequence is 14 residues long. V lost 3 bases and J lost 7, with 14 bases in between. In nucleotides, the CDR3 is TGTGCTAGTGGTTTAGCCTCCCAGGGCAATACGCAGTATTTT. Amino acid sequence: CASGLASQGNTQYF.

The V call is TRBV18, the J call TRBJ1-6; TRBD1 is a possible D gene (5 bases). Germline CDR1 reads KGHSH; CDR2 reads LQKENI. With 6 bases removed from V and 10 bases from J, the gap between germline ends came to 22 bases. The CDR3 length is 16 residues. The CDR3 sequence is CASSPIGEGIRSPLHF. CDR3 DNA sequence: TGTGCCAGCTCCCCAATTGGGGAGGGGATCCGGTCACCCCTCCACTTT.

Only a few counts were recorded for this clone. The genes are TRBV10-3 and TRBJ2-1; 9 positions match TRBD2. The J segment lost 5 bases and the V segment lost 0 bases, leaving 8 bases of the junction unmatched. CDR1 is ENHRY, CDR2 SYGVKD, per germline. CDR3 size: 17 residues. In DNA, the CDR3 is TGTGCCATCAGTGAGTCGATGGCTAGCGGGGACGACAATGAGCAGTTCTTC. Amino acids: CAISESMASGDDNEQFF.

The chain employs TRBV30 and TRBJ1-6, with 8 bases aligning to TRBD1. This CDR3 region has 15 residues. The trim removed 4 bases at V and 1 base at J, leaving 3 bases unmatched. Germline lookup yields CDR1 GTSNPN and CDR2 SVGIG (reference sequence). CDR3 loop: CAWTTGGSYNSPLHF. CDR3 DNA: TGTGCCTGGACCACAGGGGGGTCCTATAATTCACCCCTCCACTTT. Based on the CDR3 plus reference TRBV30 and TRBJ1-6, the full variable domain is SQTIHQWPATLVQPVGSPLSLECTVEGTSNPNLYWYRQAAGRGLQLLFYSVGIGQISSEVPQNLSASRPQDRQFILSSKKLLLSDSGFYLCAWTTGGSYNSPLHFGNGTRLTVT.